What follows are 17 T cell receptor beta chains derived from one specimen sequenced in a study of breast tumors, draining lymph nodes, adjacent tissues. TCRdb reprocessed the multiplex PCR reads with MiXCR, giving one entry per CDR3 protein. The sample has under 110,000 distinct CDR3 sequences, less than 40% seen once. Samples came from axillary lymph nodes draining the breast cancer. Sequencing was done on a sample of axillary lymph node tissue. These receptors were obtained from a female donor with breast cancer. Some clones in this sample may be carry-over from other donors' samples.

This clonotype was seen ten or more times. The gene calls are TRBV7-8 and TRBJ1-5, with D uncertain. The CDR3 covers 15 residues. Germline CDR1 and CDR2: SGHVS and FQNEAQ. Trimming took off 5 bases at V and 3 bases at J, with 14 bases between the two ends. The CDR3 loop is CASSVGRGVNQPQHF. As DNA, the CDR3 is TGTGCCAGCAGCGTAGGACGGGGAGTCAATCAGCCCCAGCATTTT. The full variable domain, in which reference TRBV7-8 and TRBJ1-5 provide the parts outside the CDR3, is GAGVSQSPRYKVAKRGQDVALRCDPISGHVSLFWYQQALGQGPEFLTYFQNEAQLDKSGLPSDRFFAERPEGSVSTLKIQRTQQEDSAVYLCASSVGRGVNQPQHFGDGTRLSIL.

J is TRBJ1-6 and V is TRBV7-8; the D gene is possibly TRBD1 (6 bases). The length of the CDR3 is 15 residues. CDR1 is SGHVS, CDR2 FQNEAQ, per germline. V was clipped by 5 bases and J by 8 bases, with 16 bases between them. The CDR3 nucleotides are TGTGCCAGCAGCCTTACTTCAGGGGTAGATTCACCCCTCCACTTT. Amino acid sequence: CASSLTSGVDSPLHF.

Regarding this clonotype: Just one base apart from a much larger clone, this may be a read error. The V and J genes are TRBV6-1 and TRBJ2-3, with D unclear. Germline V gene data show CDR1 as MNHNS and CDR2 as SASEGT. This CDR3 has 12 residues. V lost 5 bases and J 2 bases, leaving 5 bases between the germline ends. CDR3 sequence: CASSHNTDTQYF. CDR3 nucleotides: TGTGCCAGCAGTCACAACACAGATACGCAGTATTTT.

Ten or more counts support this clonotype. This sequence joins TRBV20-1 and TRBJ2-3, with 9 bases matching TRBD2. Germline CDR1 DFQATT, CDR2 SNEGSKA (reference sequence). V lost 0 bases and J lost 0; bases outside the gene matches: 4. The CDR3 has 16 residues. The CDR3 sequence: CSARDSGGDSTDTQYF. Written as DNA, the CDR3 is TGCAGTGCTAGAGATAGCGGGGGCGATAGCACAGATACGCAGTATTTT.

Comments on this clonotype: A much more abundant neighbour one base away suggests this may be a read error. The chain is built from TRBV20-1 and TRBJ1-1; 8 bases match TRBD1. Germline CDR1 is DFQATT and CDR2 is SNEGSKA (reference sequence). This CDR3 has 14 residues. CDR3 residues: CSAPLRWDRLEVFF. The CDR3 bases are TGCAGTGCACCCTTGCGATGGGACAGGCTTGAAGTTTTCTTT.

The chain carries TRBV2 and TRBJ1-2; perhaps TRBD1 as D (5 bases). This CDR3 has 15 residues. Per the germline V gene, CDR1 is SNHLY and CDR2 is FYNNEI. Between the trimmed V and J ends, which lost 2 bases and 9 bases, there was a span of 19 bases. CDR3 protein: CASSEQSTGAISYTF. CDR3 DNA sequence: TGTGCCAGCAGTGAACAGTCGACTGGGGCTATAAGCTACACCTTC. Combining the CDR3 with reference TRBV2 and TRBJ1-2 gives the whole variable domain EPEVTQTPSHQVTQMGQEVILRCVPISNHLYFYWYRQILGQKVEFLVSFYNNEISEKSEIFDDQFSVERPDGSNFTLKIRSTKLEDSAMYFCASSEQSTGAISYTFGSGTRLTVV.

This chain connects TRBV20-1 to TRBJ2-3; 7 nucleotides align to TRBD1. The CDR3 covers 16 residues. Trimming cost V 3 bases and J 4 bases; bases outside gene matches: 13. In germline, CDR1 is DFQATT, CDR2 SNEGSKA (reference sequence). CDR3 loop: CSASGAGRGIADTQYF. DNA of the CDR3: TGCAGTGCTAGCGGCGCTGGCAGGGGGATTGCAGATACGCAGTATTTT.

This clonotype was picked up a small number of times. This may arise from a read error, as a much more abundant clone is one base away. The V and J genes are TRBV11-2 and TRBJ2-3, with D perhaps matching TRBD2 (5 bases). The germline V and J ends were trimmed by 0 bases and 0 bases, with 13 bases remaining between them. Germline values: CDR1 SGHAT, CDR2 FQNNGV. This CDR3 has 17 amino acids. In DNA, the CDR3 is TGTGCCAGCAGCTTAGATCCCGCGGCGGGTAGCACAGATACGCAGTATTTT. This sequence encodes CASSLDPAAGSTDTQYF.

This clonotype was observed a handful of times. The J gene is TRBJ2-1, the V gene TRBV6-1; 9 bases agree with TRBD1. Germline CDR1 MNHNS, CDR2 SASEGT. CDR3 length: 15 residues. Trimming at V came to 9 bases and at J to 2 bases, leaving 8 bases not matched to a gene. CDR3 residues: CASQHRDRAYNEQFF. The CDR3, as DNA: TGTGCCAGTCAACACCGGGACAGGGCCTACAATGAGCAGTTCTTC.

There are many counts of this clonotype. V usage is TRBV5-1 and J usage is TRBJ2-6; TRBD1 matches 10 bases. The V gene's germline CDR1 is SGHRS and CDR2 YFSETQ. This CDR3 has 17 residues. V lost 0 bases, J lost 0 bases, and 0 bases stayed unmatched. The CDR3 sequence is CASSLGDRGSGANVLTF. As DNA, the CDR3 is TGCGCCAGCAGCTTGGGGGACAGGGGCTCTGGGGCCAACGTCCTGACTTTC.

This clonotype was seen ten or more times. The V gene is TRBV20-1, the J gene TRBJ1-1; 7 bases align to TRBD1. With 6 bases clipped from V and 1 base from J, the junction kept 8 bases outside the gene matches. The CDR3 consists of 14 residues. Germline CDR1 is DFQATT and CDR2 is SNEGSKA (reference sequence). The CDR3 DNA reads as TGCAGTGCGCCGGGACAGCCGACGAACACTGAAGCTTTCTTT. This encodes CSAPGQPTNTEAFF.

On this clonotype: This may be a read error, as it is one base from a much larger clone. As the CDR3 is not closed by the conserved phenylalanine or tryptophan, this likely results from a read error. The rearrangement uses TRBV6-5 and TRBJ1-5; D is perhaps TRBD1 (5 bases). V lost 0 bases to trimming and J lost 6 bases, with 6 bases between them. The CDR3 consists of 13 residues. Germline assignment: CDR1 MNHEY and CDR2 SVGAGI. The CDR3 nucleotides read TGTGCCAGCAGTTACTCGGGGACTCAGCCCCAGCATCTT. Protein: CASSYSGTQPQHL.

This clonotype was picked up a small number of times. Lacking the conserved final phenylalanine or tryptophan, this CDR3 likely reflects a read error. The CDR3 sequence: CASSRTLYPSGNTIYL. In nucleotides, the CDR3 is TGCGCCAGCAGCCGAACCCTTTACCCCTCTGGAAACACCATATATCTT. This chain joins TRBV7-3 and TRBJ1-3; no clear D. The CDR3 totals 16 residues. In germline, CDR1 is SGHTA, CDR2 FQGTGA.

This clonotype was detected ten times or more. The rearrangement joins TRBV12-3 or TRBV12-4 to TRBJ2-2; 10 nucleotides line up with TRBD2. The CDR3 contains 14 residues. V shed 6 bases and J 4 bases; nucleotides not matched to a gene: 2. CDR3 residues: CASRTSGATGELFF. CDR3 bases: TGTGCCAGCAGAACTAGCGGGGCCACCGGGGAGCTGTTTTTT.

This clonotype has more than one count but fewer than ten. The chain has TRBV12-3 or TRBV12-4 and TRBJ2-3; TRBD2 agrees at 8 bases. This CDR3 is built from 17 residues. The junction had 10 bases not matched to a gene; V was cut back by 3 bases and J by 2 bases. CDR3 protein: CASSFSGGWGHTDTQYF. The CDR3 bases are TGTGCCAGCAGTTTCAGCGGGGGATGGGGGCACACAGATACGCAGTATTTT.

This clonotype occurred many times. The rearrangement links TRBV2 to TRBJ1-1; D remains ambiguous. This CDR3 is built from 14 residues. Trimming stripped 5 bases from V and 0 bases from J, with 10 bases between. Germline V gives CDR1 SNHLY, CDR2 FYNNEI. The CDR3 loop reads CASSLERMNTEAFF. The CDR3 DNA reads as TGTGCCAGCAGTTTAGAGAGGATGAACACTGAAGCTTTCTTT.

In this sample, this clonotype turned up many times. The chain employs TRBV15 and TRBJ2-1; either TRBD1 or TRBD2 may fit D (6 bases each). V lost 4 bases and J lost 5, with 18 bases in between. The CDR3 contains 16 residues. Germline loops: CDR1 LNHNV, CDR2 YYDKDF (reference sequence). For the CDR3, the DNA is TGTGCCACCAGCACTACCAGGGGACTCTTAAACAATGAGCAGTTCTTC. Protein sequence: CATSTTRGLLNNEQFF.